This TCR beta chain was observed in a study of cytomegalovirus exposure and HLA in healthy donors. Broader study findings: Donors belonging to an Asian-associated ancestry cluster reportedly showed fewer N-insertions in productive TCRs than the roughly 670-donor mean, according to what a later analysis found.

PCR used 60 Vbeta primers and 13 Jbeta primers. The protocol was immunoSEQ multiplex PCR, while the TCRdb copy is restricted to in-frame clones and leaves out a portion. The sample comprises some 130,000 clones, roughly 70% of which are singletons, and around 1.6% rests with the top ten. This CDR3 has 15 amino acids. Trimming stripped 3 bases from V and 4 bases from J, with 13 bases between. In germline, CDR1 is LGHNT, CDR2 FRNRAP. The donors (healthy individuals) were bone marrow donors. Regarding this clone: Antigen unknown.

The TCR originated in a human donor in good health. The gene calls are TRBV12-5 and TRBJ2-1; tentative D call: TRBD1 (6 bases). The sample was PBMCs. The CDR3 protein is CASGFGPGQYNEQFF. As DNA, the CDR3 is TGTGCTAGTGGTTTTGGGCCCGGACAGTACAATGAGCAGTTCTTC.